The T cell receptor (beta chain) under discussion was sequenced for a study of blood T cell repertoires in COVID-19. Profiled with immunoSEQ multiplex PCR; TCRdb holds only in-frame clones, not every one. In the table there are roughly 200,000 clones, around 90% of which are singletons. The V and J ends lost 6 bases and 9 bases respectively, with 9 bases between them. CDR1 and CDR2 from the germline V gene are MDHEN and SYDVKM. CDR3 length: 12 residues. The sequence derives from a man aged 40-55 years with acute or convalescent COVID-19. The sequencing sample was made of peripheral blood. This sequence joins TRBV28 and TRBJ1-6; D ambiguous. CDR3 sequence: CASRSGSSPLHF. CDR3 in DNA: TGTGCCAGCAGATCGGGGTCTTCACCCCTCCACTTT.